Following are 11 T cell receptor beta chains from one sample sequenced in a study of blood T cell repertoires in COVID-19. Profiled with immunoSEQ multiplex PCR; TCRdb holds only in-frame clones, not every one. Here the sample spans hundreds of thousands of clones, over 70% being singletons. Material for sequencing was peripheral blood. The receptors originated from a woman between 45 and 65 years old with acute or convalescent COVID-19.

The chain has TRBV18 and TRBJ2-5; a possible D gene is TRBD2 (6 bases). V lost 2 bases and J lost 3, with 7 bases in between. The CDR3 is made up of 13 amino acids. Germline CDR1 reads KGHSH; CDR2 reads LQKENI. DNA for the CDR3: TGTGCCAGCTCACCAGGGACTGAAGAGACCCAGTACTTC. Protein: CASSPGTEETQYF.

The J gene is TRBJ1-2, the V gene TRBV11-2; weak D call: TRBD1 (6 bases). There are 14 residues in the CDR3. V was pared by 5 bases and J by 4 bases, with 14 bases between. Germline values: CDR1 SGHAT, CDR2 FQNNGV. DNA for the CDR3: TGTGCCAGCAGCACAGGACAGTTTCTCTATGGCTACACCTTC. Its translation is CASSTGQFLYGYTF.

The V call is TRBV6-1, the J call TRBJ1-2, with 10 nucleotides matching TRBD1. CDR1 is MNHNS and CDR2 is SASEGT in the germline V gene. CDR3 length: 15 residues. The trim removed 3 bases at V and 4 bases at J, leaving 5 bases unmatched. The CDR3 region has the DNA TGTGCCAGCAGTGAGACAGGGGGCGTCCCCTATGGCTACACCTTC. Its protein is CASSETGGVPYGYTF.

The chain carries TRBV24-1 and TRBJ2-1; a possible D gene is TRBD1 (6 bases). Trimming stripped 3 bases from V and 4 bases from J, with 15 bases between. Germline V CDR1 and CDR2: KGHDR, SFDVKD. CDR3 length equals 16 residues. The CDR3 nucleotides read TGTGCCACCAGTGATGATACAGGGTCCCTTTACAATGAGCAGTTCTTC. Its translation: CATSDDTGSLYNEQFF.

The rearrangement joins TRBV7-2 to TRBJ2-5; 11 positions match TRBD2. The CDR3 spans 16 residues. V gave up 4 bases and J gave up 5 bases; unmatched junction bases: 9. CDR1 and CDR2 (germline): SGHTA, FQGNSA. The CDR3 sequence: CASSSMTSGIRETQYF. The CDR3, as DNA: TGTGCCAGCAGCTCTATGACTAGCGGGATACGGGAGACCCAGTACTTC.

The CDR3 here is CATRHRTRDYEQYF. CDR3 in DNA: TGTGCCACTCGCCACCGGACAAGAGACTACGAGCAGTACTTC. The V and J genes are TRBV27 and TRBJ2-7; a weak D match, TRBD1 (5 bases). From germline, CDR1 is MNHEY and CDR2 SMNVEV (reference sequence). The ends were cut back, 10 bases at V and 3 bases at J, with 19 bases in the middle. This CDR3 region has 14 residues.

In DNA, the CDR3 is TGTGCCAGCAGTTTTGGACAGGGAATGGGCTACACCTTC. Protein sequence: CASSFGQGMGYTF. The chain uses TRBV28 and TRBJ1-2; 8 bases align to TRBD1. The CDR3 has 13 amino acids. CDR1 is MDHEN and CDR2 is SYDVKM in the germline V gene. V lost 3 bases and J lost 8; bases outside the gene matches: 5.

CDR3 amino acids: CSASGETEAFF. The CDR3 nucleotides read TGCAGTGCTAGCGGGGAGACTGAAGCTTTCTTT. The V and J genes are TRBV20-1 and TRBJ1-1, with unresolved D. Germline CDR1 is DFQATT and CDR2 is SNEGSKA (reference sequence). The CDR3 extends over 11 amino acids. V lost 3 bases to trimming and J lost 5 bases, with 7 bases between them.

The rearrangement joins TRBV6-1 to TRBJ1-6; 8 bases map to TRBD1. Looked up from germline, CDR1 is MNHNS and CDR2 is SASEGT. Trimming cost V 0 bases and J 7 bases; bases outside gene matches: 8. This CDR3 contains 17 residues. CDR3 loop: CASSEAGQGYRNSPLHF. The CDR3, as DNA: TGTGCCAGCAGTGAAGCCGGACAGGGATACCGGAATTCACCCCTCCACTTT.

The chain combines TRBV5-4 with TRBJ2-2, with TRBD2 matching over 8 bases. From germline, CDR1 is SGHNT and CDR2 YYREEE (reference sequence). With 2 bases clipped from V and 2 bases from J, the junction kept 8 bases outside the gene matches. The length of the CDR3 is 17 residues. The CDR3 loop is CASSLAGAALNTGELFF. Written as DNA, the CDR3 is TGTGCCAGCAGCTTAGCGGGAGCGGCCTTAAACACCGGGGAGCTGTTTTTT.

Here the CDR3 DNA reads TGTGCCAGCAGTGAAGCGTTTCTAGAGCCGACCCAGCATTTT. Its translation is CASSEAFLEPTQHF. The chain couples TRBV6-1 to TRBJ1-5, with D hard to call. The germline gives CDR1 MNHNS, CDR2 SASEGT. This CDR3 has 14 residues. Trimming took off 0 bases at V and 11 bases at J, with 14 bases between the two ends.